The sequence of this T cell receptor (beta chain) was determined in a study of cytomegalovirus exposure and HLA in healthy donors. Study-wide results and caveats: TCR beta chain V- and J-gene trimming was linked, in a later analysis, to a missense variant in DCLRE1C.

This CDR3 comprises 18 residues. V was trimmed by 6 bases and J by 5 bases, leaving 28 bases between them. Germline V gene data show CDR1 as ENHRY and CDR2 as SYGVKD. 13 Jbeta primers and 60 Vbeta primers were used for the PCR. Profiled with immunoSEQ multiplex PCR; TCRdb holds only in-frame clones, not every one. The top ten clones hold roughly 2% of a sample with around 300,000 clones, about 87% of them seen once. Details on this clone: Its antigen is unidentified.

Material: PBMCs. This TCR was recovered from a woman aged 18-29 years in good health and CMV-seronegative. The chain is built from TRBV10-3 and TRBJ2-5, with D perhaps TRBD2 (6 bases). CDR3 sequence (DNA): TGTGCCATCAGGGAGGGTAAAGTGGAGAGAGGGAGGCGGGAGACCCAGTACTTC. This sequence encodes CAIREGKVERGRRETQYF.